The clone carrying this TCR beta chain has a handful of counts. Its antigen remains unknown. This entry belongs to a study of T-cell reconstitution after alpha-beta-depleted transplantation in children. Points from the study as a whole: Day-60 TCRbeta diversity that was high in some patients was derived from surviving recipient T cells and thymic progenitors. Hyperexpanded clones declined; after one year, newly produced T cells mostly supplied diversity. Two months or so post-transplant, alpha-beta T cells reportedly derived from several hundred expanded graft clones.

This CDR3 contains 14 residues. V lost 3 bases, J lost 4 bases, and 13 bases lay in between. The germline V gene encodes CDR1 SQVTM and CDR2 ANQGSEA. Unique molecular identifiers tagged the TCRbeta library. TCRdb re-called the PCR reads with MiXCR, one entry per CDR3 protein. The table records a few hundred thousand distinct CDR3 sequences, 25% to 30% of them present only once. The sequencing used PBMCs, collected before TCRalphabeta/CD19-depleted stem cell transplant. The chain carries TRBV29-1 and TRBJ2-1; TRBD1 or TRBD2 may be the D gene (6 bases each). This receptor was identified in a boy less than two years old with Wiskott-Aldrich syndrome, due to receive a stem cell transplant. The CDR3 DNA reads TGCAGCGTTGAGGGGGGCCAGGGGTACAATGAGCAGTTCTTC. Translated, it gives CSVEGGQGYNEQFF.